These 29 T cell receptor beta chains came from one sample sequenced in a study of immune evolution from preneoplasia to lung adenocarcinoma. Produced via immunoSEQ multiplex PCR; TCRdb's table is partial and in-frame only. This sample has several thousand clones, with roughly 85% found just once. Material for sequencing was FFPE invasive lung adenocarcinoma tissue. The receptors shown here come from a person aged 45-60 years with lung adenocarcinoma.

The CDR3 bases are TGTGCCAGCAGCCGGACAGGGGCCGCCTACGAGCAGTACTTC. This sequence encodes CASSRTGAAYEQYF. V is TRBV5-4 and J is TRBJ2-7, with TRBD1 matching over 9 bases. V gave up 4 bases and J gave up 2 bases; unmatched junction bases: 4. The length of the CDR3 is 14 residues. Germline assignment: CDR1 SGHNT and CDR2 YYREEE (reference sequence). The whole variable domain, filled in from reference TRBV5-4 and TRBJ2-7, reads ETGVTQSPTHLIKTRGQQVTLRCSSQSGHNTVSWYQQALGQGPQFIFQYYREEENGRGNFPPRFSGLQFPNYSSELNVNALELDDSALYLCASSRTGAAYEQYFGPGTRLTVT.

This clone was found once. The V gene is TRBV28, the J gene TRBJ2-7; 12 bases align to TRBD2. This CDR3 spans 13 amino acids. The ends lost 6 bases at V and 12 bases at J; junction bases unmatched: 9. Germline lookup yields CDR1 MDHEN and CDR2 SYDVKM. The CDR3 reads CASRGLAGIVVYF. CDR3 in DNA: TGTGCCAGCAGAGGACTAGCGGGAATCGTAGTGTACTTC. Using reference TRBV28 and TRBJ2-7 for the parts outside the CDR3, the full variable domain is DVKVTQSSRYLVKRTGEKVFLECVQDMDHENMFWYRQDPGLGLRLIYFSYDVKMKEKGDIPEGYSVSREKKERFSLILESASTNQTSMYLCASRGLAGIVVYFGPGTRLTVT.

V usage is TRBV7-8 and J usage is TRBJ2-7; D might be TRBD2 (6 bases). The ends were cut back, 6 bases at V and 3 bases at J, with 12 bases in the middle. The CDR3 is 13 residues long. Germline V gene lookup returns CDR1 SGHVS and CDR2 FQNEAQ. The CDR3 DNA reads TGTGCCAGCAGTCTCCTAGCGAACTACGAGCAGTACTTC. Its translation: CASSLLANYEQYF.

This clone was observed a handful of times. The chain carries TRBV10-1 and TRBJ2-3; 9 bases line up with TRBD1. The V and J ends lost 6 bases and 4 bases, in that order; junction bases with no gene match: 5. The CDR3 has 14 residues. CDR1 WNHNN and CDR2 SYGVQD come from the germline V gene (reference sequence). The DNA for the CDR3 is TGCGCCAGCAGACCCGGGACAGGGTCAGATACGCAGTATTTT. The encoded protein is CASRPGTGSDTQYF.

The chain recombines TRBV6-5 with TRBJ2-6, with D uncertain. The CDR3 runs to 9 residues. Germline V gene data show CDR1 as MNHEY and CDR2 as SVGAGI. Trimming shortened V by 6 bases and J by 11 bases, and 2 bases separated the two germline ends. The CDR3 coding sequence is TGTGCCAGCAGGGACGTCCTGACTTTC. This translates into CASRDVLTF.

This chain joins TRBV6-5 and TRBJ2-7, with 7 bases aligning to TRBD1. The germline gives CDR1 MNHEY, CDR2 SVGAGI. V lost 9 bases and J lost 1; bases outside the gene matches: 9. The CDR3 loop spans 14 amino acids. The CDR3 DNA reads as TGTGCCAGTTCGAGGGACAGAGATTCCTACGAGCAGTACTTC. Amino acid sequence: CASSRDRDSYEQYF.

The V and J genes are TRBV5-1 and TRBJ2-3, with D unresolved. The length of the CDR3 is 14 residues. Germline CDR1 reads SGHRS; CDR2 reads YFSETQ. V was shortened by 0 bases and J by 2 bases, with 7 bases between the two germline ends. The CDR3 reads CASSLGRYTDTQYF. The CDR3 region has the DNA TGCGCCAGCAGCTTGGGTAGATACACAGATACGCAGTATTTT.

V gene TRBV9 combines with J gene TRBJ2-7, with D hard to call. Trimming removed 2 bases from V and 6 bases from J, with 12 bases in between. Germline V lookup: CDR1 SGDLS, CDR2 YYNGEE. This CDR3 has 13 amino acids. CDR3 nucleotide sequence: TGTGCCAGCAGCGTTGGGGTAGTGGCCGAGCAGTACTTC. This codes for CASSVGVVAEQYF.

The chain recombines TRBV2 with TRBJ2-7; 7 bases line up with TRBD1. The CDR3 length is 13 residues. The V gene end was trimmed by 5 bases and the J gene end by 7 bases; junction bases not matched to a gene: 8. Per germline, CDR1 SNHLY and CDR2 FYNNEI. CDR3 residues: CASSQGGYSEQYF. Written as DNA, the CDR3 is TGTGCCAGCAGTCAAGGGGGCTACTCGGAGCAGTACTTC.

V is TRBV11-2 and J is TRBJ2-7, with D unresolved. V lost 5 bases, J lost 2 bases, and 13 bases lay in between. The CDR3 loop spans 14 amino acids. Germline V CDR1 and CDR2: SGHAT, FQNNGV. CDR3 sequence (DNA): TGTGCCAGCAGCCCGAGCTTGCAAACCTACGAGCAGTACTTC. It translates to CASSPSLQTYEQYF.

The table lists this clone with a few counts. The chain couples TRBV2 to TRBJ2-7; D may be TRBD1 (5 bases). Between the trimmed V and J ends, which lost 8 bases and 3 bases, there was a span of 11 bases. The CDR3 consists of 12 residues. Germline CDR1 reads SNHLY; CDR2 reads FYNNEI. The CDR3 loop reads CASRDSLYEQYF. CDR3 DNA sequence: TGTGCCAGCCGCGACAGCCTCTACGAGCAGTACTTC.

The chain has TRBV10-3 and TRBJ1-2; weak D call: TRBD1 (5 bases). V was clipped by 10 bases and J by 3 bases, with 15 bases between them. This CDR3 contains 13 residues. Germline CDR1 reads ENHRY; CDR2 reads SYGVKD. For the CDR3, the DNA is TGTGCCAGTACACAGGAACCCGACTATGGCTACACCTTC. Translated: CASTQEPDYGYTF.

The CDR3 region has the DNA TGTGCCAGCTCACCCAGGGACAGGGGGTATGGCTACACCTTC. Amino acids: CASSPRDRGYGYTF. J is TRBJ1-2 and V is TRBV18; 11 bases line up with TRBD1. This CDR3 comprises 14 residues. Trimming removed 3 bases from V and 5 bases from J; junction bases left unmatched: 2. Germline loops: CDR1 KGHSH, CDR2 LQKENI. Drawing the rest from reference TRBV18 and TRBJ1-2, the complete variable domain is NAGVMQNPRHLVRRRGQEARLRCSPMKGHSHVYWYRQLPEEGLKFMVYLQKENIIDESGMPKERFSAEFPKEGPSILRIQQVVRGDSAAYFCASSPRDRGYGYTFGSGTRLTVV.

The chain couples TRBV6-1 to TRBJ1-1; no reliable D call. The V end was cut by 1 base, the J end by 0 bases, with 24 bases between. This CDR3 spans 20 amino acids. CDR1 is MNHNS and CDR2 is SASEGT in the germline V gene. The CDR3 loop reads CASSEVGVLTPYQMNTEAFF. CDR3 bases: TGTGCCAGCAGTGAAGTGGGAGTCTTAACCCCGTACCAAATGAACACTGAAGCTTTCTTT.

The sample holds a few counts of this clone. V and J are TRBV10-3 and TRBJ2-7; D gene ambiguous. The germline V gene encodes CDR1 ENHRY and CDR2 SYGVKD. V shed 2 bases and J shed 6 bases, with 11 bases lying between them. This CDR3 comprises 13 residues. The CDR3 region has the DNA TGTGCCATCAGTGAGGAACTCCCCGGCGAGCAGTACTTC. It translates to CAISEELPGEQYF.

This clone was recorded only once. Its ends do not fully match the called genes, so a read error is possible. The chain combines TRBV6-1 with TRBJ1-5, with 7 bases fitting TRBD1. This CDR3 comprises 17 residues. Per the germline V gene, CDR1 is MNHNS and CDR2 is SASEGT. DNA for the CDR3: TGTACCAGCAGTGAAGCTTGGGGCAGGGGGGGCAATCAGCCCCAGCATTTT. Protein: CTSSEAWGRGGNQPQHF.

As DNA, the CDR3 is TGCGCCAGCAGCCTAAGACAGGGCTCCTACGAGCAGTACTTC. Amino acid sequence: CASSLRQGSYEQYF. The rearrangement links TRBV5-1 to TRBJ2-7; 7 bases are shared with TRBD1. With V trimmed by 4 bases and J by 0 bases, 4 bases remained unmatched. The V gene's germline CDR1 is SGHRS and CDR2 YFSETQ. The CDR3 extends over 14 amino acids.

This sequence joins TRBV29-1 and TRBJ2-7, with a weak D call TRBD2 (6 bases). The germline CDR1 and CDR2 sequences are SQVTM and ANQGSEA. The length of the CDR3 is 15 residues. V lost 5 bases and J 0 bases, leaving 17 bases between the germline ends. In nucleotides, the CDR3 is TGCAGCGTTTCAACACTGGACGGGAGCTCCTACGAGCAGTACTTC. Its translation: CSVSTLDGSSYEQYF.

V gene TRBV5-4 combines with J gene TRBJ2-7, with TRBD1 matching 12 bases. This CDR3 is built from 16 residues. The germline V gene has CDR1 SGHNT and CDR2 YYREEE (reference sequence). The ends lost 4 bases at V and 5 bases at J; junction bases unmatched: 10. In DNA form, the CDR3 reads TGTGCCAGCAGCCCGCGCGCGGGACAGGGGGCGGACGAGCAGTACTTC. This gives the protein CASSPRAGQGADEQYF.

V is TRBV19 and J is TRBJ2-1; either TRBD1 or TRBD2 may fit D (5 bases each). V was cut by 0 bases and J by 10 bases, with 16 bases left in between. Looked up from germline, CDR1 is LNHDA and CDR2 is SQIVND (reference sequence). The CDR3 length is 15 residues. DNA of the CDR3: TGTGCCAGTAGTATAGATACGGGGCTTGTGCCCGAGCAGTTCTTC. Amino acid sequence: CASSIDTGLVPEQFF.

This rearrangement joins TRBV10-3 to TRBJ2-1; TRBD2 aligns across 7 bases. The CDR3 runs to 15 residues. V gave up 0 bases and J gave up 7 bases; unmatched junction bases: 6. Germline-derived CDR1 and CDR2 are ENHRY and SYGVKD. In DNA, the CDR3 is TGTGCCATCAGTGAGTCCTCCGCCGGGAGGAATGAGCAGTTCTTC. Its protein product is CAISESSAGRNEQFF.

The J gene is TRBJ1-1, the V gene TRBV6-1; D remains unclear. Germline V gene data show CDR1 as MNHNS and CDR2 as SASEGT. This CDR3 spans 14 amino acids. V was trimmed by 2 bases and J by 5 bases, leaving 12 bases between them. For the CDR3, the DNA is TGTGCCAGCAGTGAATCAGACTTGGGGACTGAAGCTTTCTTT. This sequence encodes CASSESDLGTEAFF.

The chain couples TRBV4-1 to TRBJ2-7; D possibly corresponds to TRBD1 (5 bases). Germline CDR1 is MGHRA and CDR2 is YSYEKL. The CDR3 length is 15 residues. V was cut by 2 bases and J by 3 bases, with 14 bases left in between. The CDR3 coding sequence is TGCGCCAGCAGCCAAACTGAGGACACCCTCTACGAGCAGTACTTC. It is translated as CASSQTEDTLYEQYF.

The gene calls are TRBV9 and TRBJ2-1; D call uncertain. Germline V gives CDR1 SGDLS, CDR2 YYNGEE. V was trimmed by 1 base and J by 4 bases, leaving 6 bases between them. This CDR3 comprises 13 residues. CDR3 nucleotide sequence: TGTGCCAGCAGCGTACTGGATTACAATGAGCAGTTCTTC. Protein product: CASSVLDYNEQFF.

As DNA, the CDR3 is TGTGCCTGGAGTGTGGATTACACTGAAGCTTTCTTT. Encoded protein: CAWSVDYTEAFF. The rearrangement joins TRBV30 to TRBJ1-1; no clear D. This CDR3 is built from 12 residues. Germline CDR1 is GTSNPN and CDR2 is SVGIG (reference sequence). V dropped 0 bases and J dropped 3 bases, with 5 bases sitting between them. Filled out from reference TRBV30 and TRBJ1-1, the complete variable domain reads SQTIHQWPATLVQPVGSPLSLECTVEGTSNPNLYWYRQAAGRGLQLLFYSVGIGQISSEVPQNLSASRPQDRQFILSSKKLLLSDSGFYLCAWSVDYTEAFFGQGTRLTVV.

The rearrangement links TRBV2 to TRBJ2-7; no definite D call. This CDR3 is 10 amino acids long. Germline-derived CDR1 and CDR2 are SNHLY and FYNNEI. V was cut by 7 bases and J by 4 bases, with 5 bases left in between. In DNA form, the CDR3 reads TGTGCCAGCAAATCTTACGAGCAGTACTTC. Its translation is CASKSYEQYF.

The count of this clone is one. The chain couples TRBV21-1 to TRBJ2-1; no DNA check was done on the table's D call, TRBD1. TRBV21-1 constitutes a pseudogene. This CDR3 is built from 16 residues. The CDR3 DNA follows: TGTGCCAGCAGCTCCCCTCGGGACAGGCCTTACAATGAGCAGTTCTTC. Translation gives CASSSPRDRPYNEQFF.

The J gene is TRBJ2-7, the V gene TRBV6-1; D might be TRBD2 (5 bases). CDR3 length equals 14 residues. Per germline, CDR1 MNHNS and CDR2 SASEGT. V lost 2 bases to trimming and J lost 7 bases, with 15 bases between them. In DNA, the CDR3 is TGTGCCAGCAGTGAACGGAGCGGCGCGGGTGAGCAGTACTTC. It specifies CASSERSGAGEQYF.

The CDR3 loop reads CASSSGGTEGNTIYF. The CDR3 nucleotides read TGTGCCAGCAGTTCAGGGGGCACGGAAGGAAACACCATATATTTT. V gene TRBV27 combines with J gene TRBJ1-3; TRBD1 aligns across 8 bases. V was pared by 4 bases and J by 4 bases, with 6 bases of the junction left unmatched. The germline V gene encodes CDR1 MNHEY and CDR2 SMNVEV (reference sequence). CDR3 length equals 15 residues.